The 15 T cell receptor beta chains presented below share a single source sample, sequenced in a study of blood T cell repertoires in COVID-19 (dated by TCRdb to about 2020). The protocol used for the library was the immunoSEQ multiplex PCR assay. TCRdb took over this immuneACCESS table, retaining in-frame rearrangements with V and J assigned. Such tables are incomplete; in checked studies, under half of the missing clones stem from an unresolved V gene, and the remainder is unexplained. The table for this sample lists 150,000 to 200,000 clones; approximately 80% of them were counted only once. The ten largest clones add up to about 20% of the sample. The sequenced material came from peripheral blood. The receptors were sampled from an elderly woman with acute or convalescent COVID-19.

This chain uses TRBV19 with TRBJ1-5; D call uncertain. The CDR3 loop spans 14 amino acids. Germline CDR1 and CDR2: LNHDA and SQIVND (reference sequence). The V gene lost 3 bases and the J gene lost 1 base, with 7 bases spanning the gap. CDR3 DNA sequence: TGTGCCAGTAGTATTGAGGAAAGCAATCAGCCCCAGCATTTT. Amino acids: CASSIEESNQPQHF.

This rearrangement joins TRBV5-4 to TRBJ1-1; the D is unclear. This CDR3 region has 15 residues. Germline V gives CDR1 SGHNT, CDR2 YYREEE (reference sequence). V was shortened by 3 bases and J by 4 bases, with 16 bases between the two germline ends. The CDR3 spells CASSSPGGLTTEAFF. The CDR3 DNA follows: TGTGCCAGCAGCTCCCCGGGAGGGCTAACCACTGAAGCTTTCTTT.

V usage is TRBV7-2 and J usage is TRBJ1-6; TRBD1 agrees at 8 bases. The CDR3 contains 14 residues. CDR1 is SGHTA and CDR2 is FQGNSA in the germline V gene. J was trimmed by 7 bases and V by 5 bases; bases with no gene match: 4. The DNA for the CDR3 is TGTGCCAGCAGCCAGGACAGGGCCAATTCACCCCTCCACTTT. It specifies CASSQDRANSPLHF.

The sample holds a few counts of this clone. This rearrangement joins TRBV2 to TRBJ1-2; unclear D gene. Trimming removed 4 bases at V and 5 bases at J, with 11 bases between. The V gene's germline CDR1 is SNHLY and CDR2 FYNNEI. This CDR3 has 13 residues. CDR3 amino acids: CASSGRRGYGYTF. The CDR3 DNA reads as TGTGCCAGCAGTGGGCGGAGAGGGTATGGCTACACCTTC.

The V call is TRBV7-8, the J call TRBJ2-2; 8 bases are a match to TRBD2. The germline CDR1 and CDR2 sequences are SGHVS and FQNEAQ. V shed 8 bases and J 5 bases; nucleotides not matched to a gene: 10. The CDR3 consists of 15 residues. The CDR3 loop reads CASVWSGSSTGELFF. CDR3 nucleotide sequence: TGTGCCAGCGTTTGGAGCGGGAGTTCGACCGGGGAGCTGTTTTTT.

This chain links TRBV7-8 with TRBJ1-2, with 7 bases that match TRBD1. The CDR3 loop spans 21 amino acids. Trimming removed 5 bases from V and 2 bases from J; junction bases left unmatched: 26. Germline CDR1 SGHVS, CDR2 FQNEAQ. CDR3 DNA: TGTGCCAGCAGCCAGTATCCGATGGTCGACAGGGAGGTCCGACGGAACTATGGCTACACCTTC. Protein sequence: CASSQYPMVDREVRRNYGYTF.

DNA of the CDR3: TGCGCCAGCACCCAGACTGGTCAAGAGACCCAGTACTTC. It yields the protein CASTQTGQETQYF. The chain is built from TRBV5-1 and TRBJ2-5; unclear D gene. Per germline, CDR1 SGHRS and CDR2 YFSETQ. The CDR3 runs 13 residues. V lost 6 bases to trimming and J lost 2 bases, with 11 bases between them.

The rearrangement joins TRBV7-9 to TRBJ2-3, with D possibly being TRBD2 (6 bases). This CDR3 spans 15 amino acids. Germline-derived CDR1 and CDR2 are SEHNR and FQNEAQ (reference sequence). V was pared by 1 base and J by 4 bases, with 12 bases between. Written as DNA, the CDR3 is TGTGCCAGCAGCTTAGTCACGGGAGTAGCAGATACGCAGTATTTT. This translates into CASSLVTGVADTQYF.

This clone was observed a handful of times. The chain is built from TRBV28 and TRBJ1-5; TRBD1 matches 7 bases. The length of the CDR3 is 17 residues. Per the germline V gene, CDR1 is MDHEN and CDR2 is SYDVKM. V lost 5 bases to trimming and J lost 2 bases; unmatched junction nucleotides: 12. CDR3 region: CASSRTRQGVGNQPQHF. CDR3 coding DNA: TGTGCCAGCAGTAGAACCCGACAGGGAGTGGGCAATCAGCCCCAGCATTTT.

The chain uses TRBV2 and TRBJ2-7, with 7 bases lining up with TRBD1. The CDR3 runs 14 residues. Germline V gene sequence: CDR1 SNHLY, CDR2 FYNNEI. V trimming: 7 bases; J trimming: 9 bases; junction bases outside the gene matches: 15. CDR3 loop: CASNPGTVTSGQYF. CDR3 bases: TGTGCCAGCAACCCCGGGACAGTCACCTCAGGGCAGTACTTC. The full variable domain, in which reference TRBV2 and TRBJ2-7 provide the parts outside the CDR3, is EPEVTQTPSHQVTQMGQEVILRCVPISNHLYFYWYRQILGQKVEFLVSFYNNEISEKSEIFDDQFSVERPDGSNFTLKIRSTKLEDSAMYFCASNPGTVTSGQYFGPGTRLTVT.

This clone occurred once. CDR3 in DNA: TGTGCCAGCAGTAGAGCTGGGGGCGAGGTTAGCTCCTACGAGCAGTACTTC. The encoded protein is CASSRAGGEVSSYEQYF. The genes are TRBV6-2 or TRBV6-3 and TRBJ2-7, with D perhaps TRBD1 (6 bases). This CDR3 comprises 17 residues. V was trimmed by 5 bases and J by 0 bases, leaving 20 bases between them. CDR1 MNHEY and CDR2 SVGEGT come from the germline V gene.

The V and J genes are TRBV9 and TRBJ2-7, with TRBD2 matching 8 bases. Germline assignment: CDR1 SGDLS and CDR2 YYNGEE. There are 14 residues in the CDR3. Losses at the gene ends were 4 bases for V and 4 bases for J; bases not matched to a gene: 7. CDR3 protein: CASSPSGSGYEQYF. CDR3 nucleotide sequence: TGTGCCAGCAGCCCCAGCGGGAGCGGATACGAGCAGTACTTC.

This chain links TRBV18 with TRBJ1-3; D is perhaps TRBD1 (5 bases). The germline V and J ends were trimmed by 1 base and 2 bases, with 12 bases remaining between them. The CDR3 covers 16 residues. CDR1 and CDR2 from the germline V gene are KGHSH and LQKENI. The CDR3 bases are TGTGCCAGCTCACCACGCGGAGGGGCTGCTGGAAACACCATATATTTT. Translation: CASSPRGGAAGNTIYF.

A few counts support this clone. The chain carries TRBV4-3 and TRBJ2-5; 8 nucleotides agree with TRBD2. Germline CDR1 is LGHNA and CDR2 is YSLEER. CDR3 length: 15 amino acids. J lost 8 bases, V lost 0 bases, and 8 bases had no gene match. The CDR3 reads CASSQEMSSGDTQYF. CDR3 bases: TGCGCCAGCAGCCAAGAAATGAGTAGCGGGGACACCCAGTACTTC.

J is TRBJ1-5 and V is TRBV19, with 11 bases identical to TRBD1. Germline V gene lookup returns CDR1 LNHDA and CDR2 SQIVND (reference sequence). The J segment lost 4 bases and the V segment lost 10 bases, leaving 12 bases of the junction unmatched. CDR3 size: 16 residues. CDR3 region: CATGKGQGGMNQPQHF. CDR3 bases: TGTGCCACCGGGAAGGGACAGGGGGGCATGAATCAGCCCCAGCATTTT.